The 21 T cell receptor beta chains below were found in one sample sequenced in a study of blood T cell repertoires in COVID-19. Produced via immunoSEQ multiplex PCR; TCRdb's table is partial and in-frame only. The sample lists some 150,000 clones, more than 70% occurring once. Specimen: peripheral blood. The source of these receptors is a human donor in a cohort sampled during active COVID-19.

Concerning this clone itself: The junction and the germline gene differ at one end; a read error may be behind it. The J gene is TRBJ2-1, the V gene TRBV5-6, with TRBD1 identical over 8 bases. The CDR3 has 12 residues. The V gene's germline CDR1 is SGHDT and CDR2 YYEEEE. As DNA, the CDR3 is TGTGCCAGCAGCTACGGACAGGGCCGCCGGGTCTTC. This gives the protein CASSYGQGRRVF.

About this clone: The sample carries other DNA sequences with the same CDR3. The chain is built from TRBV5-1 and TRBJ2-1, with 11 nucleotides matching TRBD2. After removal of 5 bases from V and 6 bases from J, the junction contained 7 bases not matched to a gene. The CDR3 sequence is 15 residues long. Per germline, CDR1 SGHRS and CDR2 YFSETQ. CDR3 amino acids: CASSLSTSGGNEQFF. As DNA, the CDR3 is TGCGCCAGCAGTTTGAGTACTAGCGGGGGCAATGAGCAGTTCTTC.

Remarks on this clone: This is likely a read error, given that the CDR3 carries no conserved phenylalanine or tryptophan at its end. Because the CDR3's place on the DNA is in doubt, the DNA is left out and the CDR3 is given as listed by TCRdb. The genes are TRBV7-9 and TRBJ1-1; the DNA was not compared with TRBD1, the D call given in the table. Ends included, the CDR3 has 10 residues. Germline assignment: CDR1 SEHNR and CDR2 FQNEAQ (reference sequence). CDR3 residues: CASSGDSVKL.

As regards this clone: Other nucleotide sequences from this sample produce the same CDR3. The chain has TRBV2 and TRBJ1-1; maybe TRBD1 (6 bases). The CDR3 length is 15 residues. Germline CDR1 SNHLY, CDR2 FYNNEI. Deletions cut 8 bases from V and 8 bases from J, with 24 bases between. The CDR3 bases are TGTGCCAGCCGTTGGTCTCGGGGGGGGCCCACCGAAGCTTTCTTT. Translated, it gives CASRWSRGGPTEAFF.

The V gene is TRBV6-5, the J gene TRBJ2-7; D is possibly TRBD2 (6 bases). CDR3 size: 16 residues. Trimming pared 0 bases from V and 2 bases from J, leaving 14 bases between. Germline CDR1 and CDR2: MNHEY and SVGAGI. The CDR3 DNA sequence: TGTGCCAGCAGTTACTCCAGCGGGCGGGAAACCTACGAGCAGTACTTC. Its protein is CASSYSSGRETYEQYF.

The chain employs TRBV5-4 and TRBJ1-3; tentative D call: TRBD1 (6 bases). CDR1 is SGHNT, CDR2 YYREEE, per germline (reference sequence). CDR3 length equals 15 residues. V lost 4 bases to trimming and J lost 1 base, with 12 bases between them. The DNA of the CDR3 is TGTGCCAGCAGCCAAGGGACAACTTCTGGAAACACCATATATTTT. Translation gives CASSQGTTSGNTIYF.

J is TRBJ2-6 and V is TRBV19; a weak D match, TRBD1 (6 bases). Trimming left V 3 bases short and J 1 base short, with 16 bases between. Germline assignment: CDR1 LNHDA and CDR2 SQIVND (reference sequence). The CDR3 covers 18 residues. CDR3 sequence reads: CASSIKAGDQSGANVLTF. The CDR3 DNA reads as TGTGCCAGTAGTATTAAGGCAGGGGATCAATCTGGGGCCAACGTCCTGACTTTC.

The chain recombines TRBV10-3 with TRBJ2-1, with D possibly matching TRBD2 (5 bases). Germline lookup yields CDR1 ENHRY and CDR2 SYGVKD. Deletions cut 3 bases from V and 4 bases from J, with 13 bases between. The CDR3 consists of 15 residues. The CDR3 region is CAISEEGRLYNEQFF. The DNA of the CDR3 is TGTGCCATCAGTGAAGAGGGAAGACTATACAATGAGCAGTTCTTC.

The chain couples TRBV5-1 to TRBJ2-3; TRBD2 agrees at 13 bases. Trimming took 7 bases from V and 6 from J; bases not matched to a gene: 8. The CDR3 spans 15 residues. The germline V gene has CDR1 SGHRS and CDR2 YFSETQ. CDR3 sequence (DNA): TGCGCCAGCGGGGCGGGGACTAGCGGGATGGATACGCAGTATTTT. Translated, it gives CASGAGTSGMDTQYF.

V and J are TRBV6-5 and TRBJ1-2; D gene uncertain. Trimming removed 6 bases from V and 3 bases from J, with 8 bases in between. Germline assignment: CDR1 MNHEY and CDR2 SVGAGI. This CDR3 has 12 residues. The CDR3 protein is CASRVADYGYTF. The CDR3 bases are TGTGCCAGCAGAGTCGCGGACTATGGCTACACCTTC.

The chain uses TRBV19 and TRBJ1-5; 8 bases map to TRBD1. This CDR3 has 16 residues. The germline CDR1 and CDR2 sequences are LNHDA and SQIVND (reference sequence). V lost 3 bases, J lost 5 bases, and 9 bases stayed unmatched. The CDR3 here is CASSMVGTGGYQPQHF. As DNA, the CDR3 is TGTGCCAGTAGTATGGTCGGGACAGGAGGGTATCAGCCCCAGCATTTT.

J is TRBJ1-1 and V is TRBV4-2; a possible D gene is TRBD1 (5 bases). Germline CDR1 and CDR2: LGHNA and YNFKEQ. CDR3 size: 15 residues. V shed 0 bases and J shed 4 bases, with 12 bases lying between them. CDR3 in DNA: TGTGCCAGCAGCCAAGAGGCAGGGCGGGGCACTGAAGCTTTCTTT. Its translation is CASSQEAGRGTEAFF.

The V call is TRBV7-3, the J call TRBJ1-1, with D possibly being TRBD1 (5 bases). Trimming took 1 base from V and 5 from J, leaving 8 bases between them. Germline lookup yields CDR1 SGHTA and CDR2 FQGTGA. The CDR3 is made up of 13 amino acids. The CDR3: CASSLMGGTEAFF. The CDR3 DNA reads TGTGCCAGCAGCTTAATGGGGGGGACTGAAGCTTTCTTT.

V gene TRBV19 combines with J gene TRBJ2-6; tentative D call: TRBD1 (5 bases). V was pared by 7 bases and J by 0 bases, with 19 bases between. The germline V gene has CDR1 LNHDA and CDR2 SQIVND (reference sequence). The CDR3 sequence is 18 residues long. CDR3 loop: CASTPTRTTSSGANVLTF. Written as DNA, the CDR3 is TGTGCCAGTACTCCGACACGGACAACAAGCTCTGGGGCCAACGTCCTGACTTTC.

The CDR3 is CASSLGPDRSSYEQYF. The CDR3 DNA reads as TGTGCCAGCAGCTTGGGTCCGGACAGGAGCTCCTACGAGCAGTACTTC. The chain links TRBV5-6 to TRBJ2-7, with TRBD1 matching over 7 bases. The CDR3 consists of 16 residues. Trimming took 0 bases from V and 0 from J; bases not matched to a gene: 6. Germline assignment: CDR1 SGHDT and CDR2 YYEEEE.

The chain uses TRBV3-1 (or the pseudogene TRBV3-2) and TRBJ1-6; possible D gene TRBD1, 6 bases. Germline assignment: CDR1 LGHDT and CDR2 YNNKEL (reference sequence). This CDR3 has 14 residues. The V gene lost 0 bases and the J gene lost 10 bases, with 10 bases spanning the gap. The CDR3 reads CASSQDRGRSPLHF. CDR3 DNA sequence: TGTGCCAGCAGCCAAGACAGGGGAAGGTCACCCCTCCACTTT.

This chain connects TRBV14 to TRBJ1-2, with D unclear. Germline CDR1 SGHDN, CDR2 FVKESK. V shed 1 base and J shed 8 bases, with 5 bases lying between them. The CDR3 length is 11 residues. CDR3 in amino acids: CASSQVGGYTF. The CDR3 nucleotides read TGTGCCAGCAGCCAAGTTGGCGGCTACACCTTC. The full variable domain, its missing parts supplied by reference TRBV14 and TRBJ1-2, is EAGVTQFPSHSVIEKGQTVTLRCDPISGHDNLYWYRRVMGKEIKFLLHFVKESKQDESGMPNNRFLAERTGGTYSTLKVQPAELEDSGVYFCASSQVGGYTFGSGTRLTVV.

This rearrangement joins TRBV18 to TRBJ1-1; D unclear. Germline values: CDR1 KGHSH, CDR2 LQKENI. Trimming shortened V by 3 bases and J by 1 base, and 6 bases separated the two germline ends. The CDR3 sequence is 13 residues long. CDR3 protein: CASSPGGNTEAFF. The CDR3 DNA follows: TGTGCCAGCTCACCTGGAGGGAACACTGAAGCTTTCTTT.

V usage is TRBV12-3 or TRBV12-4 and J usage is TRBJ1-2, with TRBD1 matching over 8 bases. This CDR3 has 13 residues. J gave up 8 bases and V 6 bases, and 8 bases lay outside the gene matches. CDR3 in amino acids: CASSRGQGDGYTF. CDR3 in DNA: TGTGCCAGCAGCCGCGGACAGGGTGACGGCTACACCTTC.

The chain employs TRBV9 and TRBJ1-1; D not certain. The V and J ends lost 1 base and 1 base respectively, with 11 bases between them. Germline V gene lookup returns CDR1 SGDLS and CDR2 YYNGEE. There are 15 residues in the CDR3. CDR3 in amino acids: CASSVLGGANTEAFF. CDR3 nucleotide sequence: TGTGCCAGCAGCGTACTTGGTGGAGCGAACACTGAAGCTTTCTTT.

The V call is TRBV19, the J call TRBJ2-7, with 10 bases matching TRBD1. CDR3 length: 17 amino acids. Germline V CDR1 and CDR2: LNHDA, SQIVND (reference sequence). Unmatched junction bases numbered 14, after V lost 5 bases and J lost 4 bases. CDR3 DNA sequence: TGTGCCAGTAGTTCTCGAACCGGGACAGGGGTCATGTACGAGCAGTACTTC. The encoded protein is CASSSRTGTGVMYEQYF.